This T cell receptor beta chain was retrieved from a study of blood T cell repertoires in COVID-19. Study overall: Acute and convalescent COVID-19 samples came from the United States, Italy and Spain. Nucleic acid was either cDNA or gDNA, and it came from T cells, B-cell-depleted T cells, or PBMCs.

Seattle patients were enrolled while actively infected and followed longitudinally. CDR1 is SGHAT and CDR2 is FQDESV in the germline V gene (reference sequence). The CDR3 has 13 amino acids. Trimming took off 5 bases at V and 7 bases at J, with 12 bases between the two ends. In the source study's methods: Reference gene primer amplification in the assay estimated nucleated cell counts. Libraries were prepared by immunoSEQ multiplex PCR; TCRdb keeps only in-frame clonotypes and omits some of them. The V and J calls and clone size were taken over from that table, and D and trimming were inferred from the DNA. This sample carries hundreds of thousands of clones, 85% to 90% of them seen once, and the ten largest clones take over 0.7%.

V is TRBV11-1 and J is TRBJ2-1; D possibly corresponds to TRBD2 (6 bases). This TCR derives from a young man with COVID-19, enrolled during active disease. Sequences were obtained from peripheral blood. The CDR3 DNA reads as TGTGCCAGCAGCCCGGGACTTAATAATGAGCAGTTCTTC. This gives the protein CASSPGLNNEQFF.